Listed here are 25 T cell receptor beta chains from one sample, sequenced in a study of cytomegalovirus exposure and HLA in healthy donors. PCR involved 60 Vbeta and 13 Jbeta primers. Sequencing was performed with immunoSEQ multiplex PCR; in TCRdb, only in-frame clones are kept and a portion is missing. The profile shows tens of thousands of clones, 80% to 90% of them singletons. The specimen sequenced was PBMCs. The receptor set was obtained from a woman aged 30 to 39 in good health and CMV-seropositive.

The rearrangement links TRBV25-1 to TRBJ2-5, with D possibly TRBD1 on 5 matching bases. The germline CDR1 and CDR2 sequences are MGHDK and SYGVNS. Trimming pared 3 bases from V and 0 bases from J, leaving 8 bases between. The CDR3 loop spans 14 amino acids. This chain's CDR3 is CASSDRDHQETQYF. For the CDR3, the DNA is TGTGCCAGCAGTGACAGGGATCACCAAGAGACCCAGTACTTC.

The CDR3 spells CASREGGLALYEQFF. CDR3 sequence (DNA): TGCGCCAGCAGGGAGGGGGGACTAGCGTTGTATGAGCAGTTCTTC. This chain uses TRBV10-2 with TRBJ2-1; 10 nucleotides line up with TRBD2. The CDR3 sequence is 15 residues long. The V gene's germline CDR1 is WSHSY and CDR2 SAAADI. The junction had 10 bases not matched to a gene; V was cut back by 6 bases and J by 8 bases.

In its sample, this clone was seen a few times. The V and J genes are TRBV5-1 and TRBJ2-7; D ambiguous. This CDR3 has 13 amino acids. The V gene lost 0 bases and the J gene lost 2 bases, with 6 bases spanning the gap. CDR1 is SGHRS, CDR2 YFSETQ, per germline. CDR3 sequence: CASSLVQPYEQYF. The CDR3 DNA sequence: TGCGCCAGCAGCTTGGTACAGCCCTACGAGCAGTACTTC.

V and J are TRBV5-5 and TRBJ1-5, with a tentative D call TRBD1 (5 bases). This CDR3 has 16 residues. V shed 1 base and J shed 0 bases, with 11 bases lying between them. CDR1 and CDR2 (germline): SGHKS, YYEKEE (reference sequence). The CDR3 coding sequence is TGTGCCAGCAGCTTGTGGGCGGGACGTAGCAATCAGCCCCAGCATTTT. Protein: CASSLWAGRSNQPQHF. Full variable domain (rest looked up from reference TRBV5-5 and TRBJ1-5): DAGVTQSPTHLIKTRGQQVTLRCSPISGHKSVSWYQQVLGQGPQFIFQYYEKEERGRGNFPDRFSARQFPNYSSELNVNALLLGDSALYLCASSLWAGRSNQPQHFGDGTRLSIL.

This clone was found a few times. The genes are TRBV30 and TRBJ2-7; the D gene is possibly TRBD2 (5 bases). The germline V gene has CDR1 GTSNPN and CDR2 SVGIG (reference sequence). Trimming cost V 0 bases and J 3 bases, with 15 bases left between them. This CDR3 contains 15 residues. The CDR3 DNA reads TGTGCCTGGAGTGTAGAGACGGAGGTAGACTACGAGCAGTACTTC. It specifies CAWSVETEVDYEQYF.

The CDR3, as DNA: TGTGCCATCAGTGCGGGACAGGCCTACACCTTC. Its translation: CAISAGQAYTF. The chain combines TRBV10-3 with TRBJ1-2, with TRBD1 identical over 8 bases. The CDR3 sequence is 11 residues long. CDR1 is ENHRY and CDR2 is SYGVKD in the germline V gene. Trimming at V came to 4 bases and at J to 10 bases, leaving 2 bases not matched to a gene.

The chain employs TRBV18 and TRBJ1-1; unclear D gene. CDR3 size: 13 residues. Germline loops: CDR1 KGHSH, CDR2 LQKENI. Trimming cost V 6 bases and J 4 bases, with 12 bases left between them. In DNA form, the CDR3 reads TGTGCCAGCTCCCGTTCGGGGAGCACTGAAGCTTTCTTT. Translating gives CASSRSGSTEAFF.

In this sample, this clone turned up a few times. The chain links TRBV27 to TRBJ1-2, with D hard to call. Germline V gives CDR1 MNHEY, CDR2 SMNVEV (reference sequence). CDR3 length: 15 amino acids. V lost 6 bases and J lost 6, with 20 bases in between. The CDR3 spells CASRPSPRVLDGYTF. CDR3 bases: TGTGCCAGCAGACCTAGCCCCCGGGTCTTGGATGGCTACACCTTC.

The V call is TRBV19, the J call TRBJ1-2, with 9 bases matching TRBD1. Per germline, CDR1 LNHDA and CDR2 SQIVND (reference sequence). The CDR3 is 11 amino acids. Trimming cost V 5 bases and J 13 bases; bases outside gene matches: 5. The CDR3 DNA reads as TGTGCCAGTAGTCCCGGGACAGGGCTCACCTTC. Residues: CASSPGTGLTF. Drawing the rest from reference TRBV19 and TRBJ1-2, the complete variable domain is DGGITQSPKYLFRKEGQNVTLSCEQNLNHDAMYWYRQDPGQGLRLIYYSQIVNDFQKGDIAEGYSVSREKKESFPLTVTSAQKNPTAFYLCASSPGTGLTFGSGTRLTVV.

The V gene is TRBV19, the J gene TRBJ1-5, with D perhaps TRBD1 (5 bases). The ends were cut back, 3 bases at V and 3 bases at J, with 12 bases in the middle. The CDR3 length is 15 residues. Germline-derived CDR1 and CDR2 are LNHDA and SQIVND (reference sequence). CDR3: CASSIGGNLNQPQHF. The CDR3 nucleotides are TGTGCCAGTAGTATCGGGGGGAACCTCAATCAGCCCCAGCATTTT.

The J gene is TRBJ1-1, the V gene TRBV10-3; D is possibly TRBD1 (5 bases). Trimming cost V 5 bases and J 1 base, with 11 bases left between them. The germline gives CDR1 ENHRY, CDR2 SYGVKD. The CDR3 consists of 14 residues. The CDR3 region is CAISHIQGNTEAFF. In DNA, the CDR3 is TGTGCCATCAGTCATATCCAGGGGAACACTGAAGCTTTCTTT.

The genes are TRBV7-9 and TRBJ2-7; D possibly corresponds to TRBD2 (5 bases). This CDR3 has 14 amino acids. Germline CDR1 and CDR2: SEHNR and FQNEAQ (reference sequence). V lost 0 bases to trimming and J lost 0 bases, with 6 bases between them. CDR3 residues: CASSLAGSSYEQYF. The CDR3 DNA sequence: TGTGCCAGCAGCTTAGCGGGGAGCTCCTACGAGCAGTACTTC.

The CDR3 nucleotides read TGTGCCAGCAGTTCTACAGGCGAAAAACTGTTTTTT. Amino acid sequence: CASSSTGEKLFF. This rearrangement joins TRBV6-5 to TRBJ1-4; tentative D call: TRBD1 (5 bases). Germline V lookup: CDR1 MNHEY, CDR2 SVGAGI. The CDR3 totals 12 residues. Trimming removed 4 bases from V and 8 bases from J, with 8 bases in between.

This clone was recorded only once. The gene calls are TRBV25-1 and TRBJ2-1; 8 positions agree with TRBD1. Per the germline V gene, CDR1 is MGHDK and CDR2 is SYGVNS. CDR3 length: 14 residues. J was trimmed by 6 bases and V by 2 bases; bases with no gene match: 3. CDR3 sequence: CASSELDRANEQFF. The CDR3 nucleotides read TGTGCCAGCAGTGAACTGGACAGGGCCAATGAGCAGTTCTTC.

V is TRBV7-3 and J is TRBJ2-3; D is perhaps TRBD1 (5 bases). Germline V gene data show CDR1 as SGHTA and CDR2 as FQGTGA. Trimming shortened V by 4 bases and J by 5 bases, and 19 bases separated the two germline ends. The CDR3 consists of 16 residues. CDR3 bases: TGTGCCAGCAGCTATAGGACAACCGGCGTCGAAGATACGCAGTATTTT. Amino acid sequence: CASSYRTTGVEDTQYF.

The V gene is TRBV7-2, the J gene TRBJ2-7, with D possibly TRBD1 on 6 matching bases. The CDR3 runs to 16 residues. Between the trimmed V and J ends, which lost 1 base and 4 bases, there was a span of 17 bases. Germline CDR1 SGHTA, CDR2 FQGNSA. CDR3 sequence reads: CASSLVSGGGRYEQYF. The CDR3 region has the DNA TGTGCCAGCAGCTTAGTTTCTGGGGGCGGGCGTTACGAGCAGTACTTC.

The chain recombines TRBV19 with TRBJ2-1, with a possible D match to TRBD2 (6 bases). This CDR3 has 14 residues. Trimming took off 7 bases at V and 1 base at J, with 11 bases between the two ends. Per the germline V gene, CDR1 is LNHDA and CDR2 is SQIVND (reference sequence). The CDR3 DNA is TGTGCCAGTATGTACAGCGGGTCCTACAATGAGCAGTTCTTC. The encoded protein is CASMYSGSYNEQFF.

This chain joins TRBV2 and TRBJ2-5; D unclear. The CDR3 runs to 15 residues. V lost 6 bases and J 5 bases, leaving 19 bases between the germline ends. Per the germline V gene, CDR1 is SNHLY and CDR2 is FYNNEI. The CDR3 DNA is TGTGCCAGCAGAGTGGGCCGTTTATTTGGGGAGACCCAGTACTTC. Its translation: CASRVGRLFGETQYF.

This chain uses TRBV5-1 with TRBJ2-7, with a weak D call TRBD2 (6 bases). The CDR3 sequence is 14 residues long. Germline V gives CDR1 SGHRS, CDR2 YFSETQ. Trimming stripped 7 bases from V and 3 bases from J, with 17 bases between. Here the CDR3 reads CASVPATGSYEQYF. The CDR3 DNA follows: TGCGCCAGCGTCCCTGCCACCGGGAGCTACGAGCAGTACTTC.

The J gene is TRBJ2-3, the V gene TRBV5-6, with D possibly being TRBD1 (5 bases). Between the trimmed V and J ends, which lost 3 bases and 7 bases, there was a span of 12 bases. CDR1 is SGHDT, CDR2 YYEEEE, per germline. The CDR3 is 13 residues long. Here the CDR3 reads CASSSSDRYTQYF. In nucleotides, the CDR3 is TGTGCCAGCAGCTCCTCCGACAGATATACGCAGTATTTT.

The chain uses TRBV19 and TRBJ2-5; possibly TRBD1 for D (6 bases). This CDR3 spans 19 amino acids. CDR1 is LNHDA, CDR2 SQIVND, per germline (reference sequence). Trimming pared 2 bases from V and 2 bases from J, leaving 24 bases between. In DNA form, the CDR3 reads TGTGCCAGTAGTATAAAAAGTTTTCGTGGGACACCGGATCAAGAGACCCAGTACTTC. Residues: CASSIKSFRGTPDQETQYF.

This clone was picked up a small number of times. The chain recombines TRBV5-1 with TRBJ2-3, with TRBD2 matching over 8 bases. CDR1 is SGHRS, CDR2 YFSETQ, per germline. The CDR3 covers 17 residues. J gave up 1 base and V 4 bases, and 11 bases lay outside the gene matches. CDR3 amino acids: CASSPETGLAGTDTQYF. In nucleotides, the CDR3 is TGCGCCAGCAGCCCTGAGACTGGACTAGCCGGCACAGATACGCAGTATTTT.

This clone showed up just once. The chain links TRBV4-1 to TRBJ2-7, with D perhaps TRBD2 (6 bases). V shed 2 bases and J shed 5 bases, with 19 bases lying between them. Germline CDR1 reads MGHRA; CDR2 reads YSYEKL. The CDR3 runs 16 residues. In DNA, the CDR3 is TGCGCCAGCAGCCAAATCCTGCAGGGAGGTCTCCACGAGCAGTACTTC. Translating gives CASSQILQGGLHEQYF.

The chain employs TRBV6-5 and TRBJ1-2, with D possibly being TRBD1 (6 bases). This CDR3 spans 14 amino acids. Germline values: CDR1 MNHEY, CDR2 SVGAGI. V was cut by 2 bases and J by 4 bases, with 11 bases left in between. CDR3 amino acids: CASSYRGGLYGYTF. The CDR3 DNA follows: TGTGCCAGCAGTTACAGGGGGGGGCTCTATGGCTACACCTTC.

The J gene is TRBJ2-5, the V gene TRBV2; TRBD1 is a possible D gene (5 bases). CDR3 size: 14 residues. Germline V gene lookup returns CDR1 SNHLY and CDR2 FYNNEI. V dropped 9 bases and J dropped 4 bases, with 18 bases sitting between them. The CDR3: CASHKGMEIETQYF. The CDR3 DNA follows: TGTGCCAGTCACAAGGGGATGGAAATAGAGACCCAGTACTTC.